This TCR beta chain was identified during a study of T cell responses to AZD1222 COVID-19 vaccine. Trimming cost V 2 bases and J 6 bases, with 14 bases left between them. The germline CDR1 and CDR2 sequences are KGHSH and LQKENI. The CDR3 extends over 14 amino acids. Repertoires were generated with immunoSEQ multiplex PCR, while TCRdb's copy carries only in-frame clones and drops some. The table has under 170,000 clones, roughly 94% seen once. Sequences were derived from peripheral blood, sampled on day 0 of AZD1222 vaccination. The clonotype comes from an adult in good health. This chain uses TRBV18 with TRBJ2-7; D not resolved. The CDR3 spells CASSPGTAGLEQYV. The CDR3 nucleotides are TGTGCCAGCTCACCAGGTACCGCCGGCCTCGAGCAGTACGTC.